This record covers a single T cell receptor (beta chain). Only a few counts were recorded for this clone. Its antigen is not yet known. Base qualities are missing; no much larger clone stands one base away. The entry originates in a study of shared clonotypes between healthy human individuals (TCRdb year 2020). Regarding the research as a whole: The cohort included a few men and a couple of women between 18 and 49 years of age. Per donor, three plates each were used for CD4 naive and CD4 memory, two for CD8 naive, and one for CD8 memory. To estimate repertoire size and how much clonotype sharing occurs between individuals, the study deeply sequenced the blood TCR repertoires of several healthy adults. To increase sequencing depth and limit assay-specific biases, different laboratories used diverse techniques to prepare libraries and sequence TCR repertoires. Between about 0.8 and 9.5 billion PBMCs per donor were obtained by leukapheresis. Broad study findings and their caveats: Only blood was sampled, and tissue TCR repertoires likely differ from those in blood. Based on pairwise subsampling, the degree of clonotype sharing among donors was expected to be affected by sequencing depth. About 5% of naive CD4, 3.5% of naive CD8, about 2.5% of memory CD4, and over 0.35% of memory CD8 clonotypes were shared across a few donors. Larger estimated clonotype richness was generally found for naive subsets than for memory subsets. Clonotypes shared by all four sorted-subset donors showed higher generation probabilities than non-shared clonotypes. Because the study included a small number of donors, the genetic and exposure-history diversity represented was limited. Rarefaction of sorted-subset datasets indicated incomplete sequencing despite the large sequencing depth.

TCR CDR3 regions were amplified from genomic DNA by multiplex PCR using the deep immunoSEQ assay. For each cell subset, the extracted genomic DNA was distributed evenly across all wells of several immunoSEQ 96-well plates, and each plate served as one replicate. Each replicate PCR for sorted subsets received around 200 ng genomic DNA, equal to roughly 33,000 T cell genomes. Purified libraries were quantified with a Qubit 3.0 fluorometer, sized on a Bioanalyzer 2100, and re-quantified with the KAPA Library Quantification kit. Every immunoSEQ 96-well plate was sequenced on a separate single-read 150-cycle Illumina NextSeq 550 flow cell. The authors processed their data as follows. Because only junctional sequences without quality scores were contained in the immunoSEQ output, filtering matching that applied to full-length reads could not be performed. Sequences were annotated with PyIR, a Python wrapper for IgBLAST v1.9, and V/J genes and CDR3 were assigned using IMGT germline references. Any read was removed if the V/J assignment was weak (E-value above 1e-6), the CDR3 was missing, or the read contained stop codons, out-of-frame junctions, or ambiguous translated residues. A V3J clonotype was defined by an identical inferred V gene, J gene, and CDR3 amino acid sequence. Percentage overlap between repertoires was calculated by dividing the number of shared unique clonotypes by the size of the smaller repertoire. Richness of each repertoire was evaluated using RTK rarefaction, the Chao1 estimator, and Recon v2.1 estimates of unobserved clonotypes. For all TCRbeta clonotypes obtained by the gDNA method from several donors, generation probabilities were computed with OLGA. TCRdb holds this immuneACCESS table with in-frame rearrangements only. Some clones are missing; in checked studies, unresolved V genes explain under half, and the rest has no known cause. The V and J calls and clone size are taken from that table; D and trimming were inferred from the DNA. Counted in this sample were some 680,000 clones; more than 70% of them appeared once. Around 1.8% of the sample is taken by the ten largest.

Donors were healthy HIV-negative adults with no recently reported acute infections or vaccinations. Only Caucasian adults living in Nashville, Tennessee, USA were represented among the donors. Magnetic negative selection was used to enrich CD4+ T cells, after which naive cells were positively selected on CD45RA and the negative fraction became the memory subset. Blood was obtained by leukapheresis, after which PBMCs were separated by Ficoll-Histopaque density gradient centrifugation and cryopreserved in liquid nitrogen vapor phase. Analytical flow cytometry was used to check the purity and quantity of each magnetically sorted T cell population. Each sorted fraction had its genomic DNA isolated and then quantified by UV absorbance on a Nanodrop 2000c. Per the germline V gene, SGHVT is the CDR1 and SQSDAQ is the CDR2. The CDR3 has 14 amino acids, counting the end cysteine and phenylalanine. CDR3 DNA only is kept here, 42 bases in frame from base 1. Relative to germline, V is missing 11 bases and J is missing 7 bases, with 13 bases of the junction outside any gene match.

The chain is assembled from TRBV7-4 and TRBJ1-4; 7 central bases correspond to TRBD1. What was sequenced was memory CD4+ T cells sorted from blood. This specimen's cell subset or site label, interpreted: CD45RA-negative fraction. The TCR originated in a woman aged 30 to 39 in good health. This receptor carries the CDR3 CARGGRTGSEKLFF. The nucleotide sequence reads TGTGCCCGGGGAGGACGGACAGGATCTGAAAAACTGTTTTTT.